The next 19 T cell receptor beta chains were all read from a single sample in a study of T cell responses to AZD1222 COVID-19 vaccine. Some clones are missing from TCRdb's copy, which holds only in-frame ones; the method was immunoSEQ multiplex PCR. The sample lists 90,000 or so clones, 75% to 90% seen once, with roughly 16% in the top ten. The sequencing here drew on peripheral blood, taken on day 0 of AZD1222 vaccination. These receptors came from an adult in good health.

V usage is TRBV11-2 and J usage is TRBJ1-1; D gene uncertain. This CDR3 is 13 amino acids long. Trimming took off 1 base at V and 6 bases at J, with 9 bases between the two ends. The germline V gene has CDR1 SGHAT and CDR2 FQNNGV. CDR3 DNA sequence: TGTGCCAGCAGCTTAGGTGAGAAACCTGAAGCTTTCTTT. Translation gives CASSLGEKPEAFF.

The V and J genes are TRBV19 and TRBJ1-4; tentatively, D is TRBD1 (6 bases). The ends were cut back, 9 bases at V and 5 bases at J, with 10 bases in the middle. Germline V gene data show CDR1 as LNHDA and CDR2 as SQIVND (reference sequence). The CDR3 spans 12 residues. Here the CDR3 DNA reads TGTGCCAGCCGACAGGAGAATGAAAAACTGTTTTTT. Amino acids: CASRQENEKLFF.

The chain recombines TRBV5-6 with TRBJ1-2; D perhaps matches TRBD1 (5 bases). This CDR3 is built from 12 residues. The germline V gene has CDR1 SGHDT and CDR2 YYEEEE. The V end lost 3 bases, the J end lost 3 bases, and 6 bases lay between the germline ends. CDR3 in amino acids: CASSSQDYGYTF. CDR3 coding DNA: TGTGCCAGCAGCTCACAGGACTATGGCTACACCTTC. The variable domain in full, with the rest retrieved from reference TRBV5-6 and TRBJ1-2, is DAGVTQSPTHLIKTRGQQVTLRCSPKSGHDTVSWYQQALGQGPQFIFQYYEEEERQRGNFPDRFSGHQFPNYSSELNVNALLLGDSALYLCASSSQDYGYTFGSGTRLTVV.

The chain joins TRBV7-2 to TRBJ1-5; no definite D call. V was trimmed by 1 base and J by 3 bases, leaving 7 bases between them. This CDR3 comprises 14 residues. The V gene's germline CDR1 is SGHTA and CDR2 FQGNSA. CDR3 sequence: CASSLGRHNQPQHF. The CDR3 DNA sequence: TGTGCCAGCAGCTTAGGACGGCACAATCAGCCCCAGCATTTT.

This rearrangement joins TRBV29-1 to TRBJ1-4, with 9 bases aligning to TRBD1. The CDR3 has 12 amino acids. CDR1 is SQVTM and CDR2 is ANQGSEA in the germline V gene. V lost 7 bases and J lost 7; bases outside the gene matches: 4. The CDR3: CSAQGAGEKLFF. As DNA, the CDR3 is TGCAGCGCACAGGGGGCCGGTGAAAAACTGTTTTTT.

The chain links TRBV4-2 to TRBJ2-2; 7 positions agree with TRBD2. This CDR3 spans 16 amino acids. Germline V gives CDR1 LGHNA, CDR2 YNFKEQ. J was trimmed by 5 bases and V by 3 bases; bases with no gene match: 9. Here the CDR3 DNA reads TGTGCCAGCAGCCAGTTGGCGGGAGAGGGGACCGGGGAGCTGTTTTTT. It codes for CASSQLAGEGTGELFF.

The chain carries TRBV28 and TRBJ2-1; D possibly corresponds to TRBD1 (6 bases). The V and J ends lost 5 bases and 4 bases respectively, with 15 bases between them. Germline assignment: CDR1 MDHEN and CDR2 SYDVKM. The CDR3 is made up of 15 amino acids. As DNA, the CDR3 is TGTGCCAGCAGTAAAACCTTAGGGGGTTACAATGAGCAGTTCTTC. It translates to CASSKTLGGYNEQFF.

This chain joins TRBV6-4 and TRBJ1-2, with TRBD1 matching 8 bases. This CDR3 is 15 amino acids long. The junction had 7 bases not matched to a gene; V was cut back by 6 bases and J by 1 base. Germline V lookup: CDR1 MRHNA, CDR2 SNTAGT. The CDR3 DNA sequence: TGTGCCAGCAGAAAAGGACAGGGCGGTAACTATGGCTACACCTTC. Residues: CASRKGQGGNYGYTF.

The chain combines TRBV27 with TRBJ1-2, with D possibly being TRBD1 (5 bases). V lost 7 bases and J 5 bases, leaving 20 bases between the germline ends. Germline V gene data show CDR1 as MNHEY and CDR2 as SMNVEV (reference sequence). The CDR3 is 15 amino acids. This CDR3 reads CASKGRDQARYGYTF. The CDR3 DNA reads TGTGCCAGCAAAGGCCGGGACCAGGCCCGATATGGCTACACCTTC.

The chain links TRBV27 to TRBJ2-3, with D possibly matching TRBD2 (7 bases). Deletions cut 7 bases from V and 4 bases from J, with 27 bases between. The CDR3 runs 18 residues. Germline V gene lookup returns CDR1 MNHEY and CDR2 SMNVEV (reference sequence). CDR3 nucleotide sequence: TGTGCCAGCAACCTACTAGCTCCCGGAAGGGAGGGGGCAGATACGCAGTATTTT. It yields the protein CASNLLAPGREGADTQYF.

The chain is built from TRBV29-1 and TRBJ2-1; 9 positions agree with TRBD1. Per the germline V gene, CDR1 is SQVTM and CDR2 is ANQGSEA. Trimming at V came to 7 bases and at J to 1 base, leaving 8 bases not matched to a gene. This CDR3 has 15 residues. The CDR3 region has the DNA TGCAGCGCCAAGGGGACAGGGACATCCTACAATGAGCAGTTCTTC. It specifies CSAKGTGTSYNEQFF.

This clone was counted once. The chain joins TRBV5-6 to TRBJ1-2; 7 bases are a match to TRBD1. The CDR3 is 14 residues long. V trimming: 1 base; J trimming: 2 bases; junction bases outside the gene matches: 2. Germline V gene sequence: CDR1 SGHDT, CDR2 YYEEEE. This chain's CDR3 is CASSLKGANYGYTF. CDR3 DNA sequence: TGTGCCAGCAGCTTGAAGGGGGCGAACTATGGCTACACCTTC.

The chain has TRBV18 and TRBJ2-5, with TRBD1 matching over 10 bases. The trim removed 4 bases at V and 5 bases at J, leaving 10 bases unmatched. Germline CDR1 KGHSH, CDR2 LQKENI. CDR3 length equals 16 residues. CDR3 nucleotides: TGTGCCAGCTCACTTCCGACAGGGGGCTTGGCGGAGACCCAGTACTTC. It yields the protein CASSLPTGGLAETQYF.

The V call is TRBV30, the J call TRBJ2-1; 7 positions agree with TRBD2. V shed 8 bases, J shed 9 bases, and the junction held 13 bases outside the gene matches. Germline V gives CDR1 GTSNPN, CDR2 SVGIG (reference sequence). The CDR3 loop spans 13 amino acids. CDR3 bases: TGTGCCGGGCGGAATGCGGGAGCGGTTGAGCAGTTCTTC. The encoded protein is CAGRNAGAVEQFF.

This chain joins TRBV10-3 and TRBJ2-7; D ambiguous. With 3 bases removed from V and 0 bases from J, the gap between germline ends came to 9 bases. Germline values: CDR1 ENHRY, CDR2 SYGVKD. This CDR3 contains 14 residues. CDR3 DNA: TGTGCCATCAGTGATGGCAGGATCTCCTACGAGCAGTACTTC. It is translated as CAISDGRISYEQYF.

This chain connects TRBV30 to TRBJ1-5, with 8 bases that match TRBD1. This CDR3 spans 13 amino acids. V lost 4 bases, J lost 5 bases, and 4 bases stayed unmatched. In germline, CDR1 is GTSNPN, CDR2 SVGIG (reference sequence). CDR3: CAWNRGEYQPQHF. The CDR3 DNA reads TGTGCCTGGAACAGGGGGGAATATCAGCCCCAGCATTTT.

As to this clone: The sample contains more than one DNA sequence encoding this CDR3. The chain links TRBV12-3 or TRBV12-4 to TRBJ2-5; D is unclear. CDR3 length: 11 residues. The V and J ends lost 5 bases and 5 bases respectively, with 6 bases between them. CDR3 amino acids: CASSLKETQYF. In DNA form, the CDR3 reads TGTGCCAGCAGTCTCAAGGAGACCCAGTACTTC.

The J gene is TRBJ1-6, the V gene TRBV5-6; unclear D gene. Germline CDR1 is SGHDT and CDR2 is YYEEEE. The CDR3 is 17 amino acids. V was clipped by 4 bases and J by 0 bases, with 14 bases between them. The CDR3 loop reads CASSRAAESSYNSPLHF. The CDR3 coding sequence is TGTGCCAGCAGCCGGGCCGCGGAGAGCTCCTATAATTCACCCCTCCACTTT.

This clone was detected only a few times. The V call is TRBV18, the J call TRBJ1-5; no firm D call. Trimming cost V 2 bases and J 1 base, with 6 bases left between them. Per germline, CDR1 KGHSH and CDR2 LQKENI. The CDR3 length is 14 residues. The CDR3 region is CASSPGLSNQPQHF. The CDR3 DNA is TGTGCCAGCTCACCAGGACTCAGCAATCAGCCCCAGCATTTT.